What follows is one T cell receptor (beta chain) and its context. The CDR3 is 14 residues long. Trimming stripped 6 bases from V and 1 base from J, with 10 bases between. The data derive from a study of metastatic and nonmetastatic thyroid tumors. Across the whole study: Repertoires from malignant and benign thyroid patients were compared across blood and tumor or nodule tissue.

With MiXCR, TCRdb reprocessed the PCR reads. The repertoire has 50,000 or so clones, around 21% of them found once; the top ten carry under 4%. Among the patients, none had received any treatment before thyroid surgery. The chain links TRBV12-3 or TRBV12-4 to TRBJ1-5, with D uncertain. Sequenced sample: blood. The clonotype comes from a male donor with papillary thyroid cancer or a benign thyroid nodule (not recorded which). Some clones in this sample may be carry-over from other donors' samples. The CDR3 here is CASSRFGSNQPQHF. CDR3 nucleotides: TGTGCCAGCAGCCGGTTTGGCAGCAATCAGCCCCAGCATTTT.